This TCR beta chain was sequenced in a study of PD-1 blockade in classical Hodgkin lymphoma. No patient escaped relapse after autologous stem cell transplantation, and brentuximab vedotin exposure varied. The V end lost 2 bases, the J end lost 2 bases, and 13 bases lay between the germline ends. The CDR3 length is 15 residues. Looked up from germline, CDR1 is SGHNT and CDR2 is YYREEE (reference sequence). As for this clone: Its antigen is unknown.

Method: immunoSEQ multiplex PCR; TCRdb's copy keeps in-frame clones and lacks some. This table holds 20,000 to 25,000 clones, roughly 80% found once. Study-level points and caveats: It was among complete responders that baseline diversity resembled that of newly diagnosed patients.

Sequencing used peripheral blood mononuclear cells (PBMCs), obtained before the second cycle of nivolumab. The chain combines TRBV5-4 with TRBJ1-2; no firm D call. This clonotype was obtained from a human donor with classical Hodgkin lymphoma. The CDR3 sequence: CASSLKREVNYGYTF. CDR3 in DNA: TGTGCCAGCAGCTTAAAAAGAGAGGTCAACTATGGCTACACCTTC.